The clone carrying this T cell receptor (beta chain) appeared once. What it binds is not known. The data originate from a study of T cells in localized non-small cell lung cancer. Study observations and caveats: Across samples, adjacent lung featured a median roughly 62 of the top 100 tumor clones.

This CDR3 contains 15 residues. Losses at the gene ends were 11 bases for V and 1 base for J; bases not matched to a gene: 10. Germline loops: CDR1 ENHRY, CDR2 SYGVKD. Using immunoSEQ multiplex PCR, the repertoire was profiled, and TCRdb retains in-frame clones only, with some absent. The sample has a few thousand clones, over 30% seen once; the top ten hold under 25%. The chain joins TRBV10-3 to TRBJ2-1; 8 bases line up with TRBD2. The sequence was obtained from an older female donor with stage II squamous cell lung carcinoma. This specimen was lung tumor tissue, taken before any cancer treatment. The CDR3: CASEEVAGSYNEQFF. CDR3 in DNA: TGTGCCTCCGAAGAGGTAGCGGGATCCTACAATGAGCAGTTCTTC.